The entry below gives a single T cell receptor (beta chain) sequence along with its context. Antigen specificity is unknown. These data are taken from a study of cytomegalovirus exposure and HLA in healthy donors. The CDR3 extends over 14 amino acids. Germline V CDR1 and CDR2: LGHNA, YSLEER. General study findings and limits: Earlier analysis looked at TCR beta V segments, and most were productive about 87% or about 30% of the time.

PCR employed 60 Vbeta and 13 Jbeta primers. Libraries were prepared by immunoSEQ multiplex PCR; TCRdb keeps only in-frame clonotypes and omits some of them. Of more than 110,000 clones listed, around three quarters are singletons. Input material: PBMCs. V and J are TRBV4-3 and TRBJ2-5; D might be TRBD1 (7 bases). Gene TRBJ2-7 matches the end of the DNA better, so the J call may be wrong. The TCR sequence derives from a man aged 18 to 29 in good health and CMV-seronegative. The CDR3 sequence: CASSQGRGRYEQYF. CDR3 bases: TGCGCCAGCAGCCAAGGCAGGGGGAGGTACGAGCAGTACTTC.